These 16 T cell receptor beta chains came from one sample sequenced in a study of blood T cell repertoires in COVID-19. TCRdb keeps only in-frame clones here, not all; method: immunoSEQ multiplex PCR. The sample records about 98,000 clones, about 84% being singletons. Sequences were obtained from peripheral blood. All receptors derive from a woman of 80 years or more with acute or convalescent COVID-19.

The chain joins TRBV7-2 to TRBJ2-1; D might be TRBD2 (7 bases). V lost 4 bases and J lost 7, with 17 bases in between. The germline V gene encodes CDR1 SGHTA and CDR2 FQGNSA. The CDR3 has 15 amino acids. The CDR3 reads CASSSSGRGRNEQFF. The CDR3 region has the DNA TGTGCCAGCAGCTCTAGCGGTAGGGGGAGGAATGAGCAGTTCTTC.

CDR3 in DNA: TGTGCCTGGAGTGTAGGGGGAAAGGTCACTGAAGCTTTCTTT. Protein product: CAWSVGGKVTEAFF. The chain links TRBV30 to TRBJ1-1; weak D call: TRBD1 (6 bases). Trimming took off 0 bases at V and 4 bases at J, with 12 bases between the two ends. Germline lookup yields CDR1 GTSNPN and CDR2 SVGIG (reference sequence). The CDR3 covers 14 residues. Based on the CDR3 plus reference TRBV30 and TRBJ1-1, the full variable domain is SQTIHQWPATLVQPVGSPLSLECTVEGTSNPNLYWYRQAAGRGLQLLFYSVGIGQISSEVPQNLSASRPQDRQFILSSKKLLLSDSGFYLCAWSVGGKVTEAFFGQGTRLTVV.

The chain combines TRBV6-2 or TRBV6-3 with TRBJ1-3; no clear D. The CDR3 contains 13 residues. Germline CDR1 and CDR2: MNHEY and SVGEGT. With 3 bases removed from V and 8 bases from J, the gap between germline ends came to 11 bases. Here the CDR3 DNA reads TGTGCCAGCAGTTATCGGGGATCGTACACCATATATTTT. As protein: CASSYRGSYTIYF.

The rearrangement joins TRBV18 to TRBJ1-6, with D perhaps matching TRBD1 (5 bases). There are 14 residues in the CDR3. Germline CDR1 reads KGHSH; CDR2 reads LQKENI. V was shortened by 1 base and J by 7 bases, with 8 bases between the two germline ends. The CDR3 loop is CASSPQDINSPLHF. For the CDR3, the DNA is TGTGCCAGCTCACCACAGGACATCAATTCACCCCTCCACTTT.

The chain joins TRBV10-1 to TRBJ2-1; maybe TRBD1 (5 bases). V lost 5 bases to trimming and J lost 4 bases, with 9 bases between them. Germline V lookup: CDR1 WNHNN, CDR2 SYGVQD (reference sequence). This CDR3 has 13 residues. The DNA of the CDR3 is TGCGCCAGCAGTCCGACAGAGTACAATGAGCAGTTCTTC. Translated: CASSPTEYNEQFF.

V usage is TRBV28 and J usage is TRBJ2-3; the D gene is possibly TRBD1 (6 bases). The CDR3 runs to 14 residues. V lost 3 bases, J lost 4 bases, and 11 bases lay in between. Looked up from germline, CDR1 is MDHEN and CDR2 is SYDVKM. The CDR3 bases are TGTGCCAGCAGTTTTAATGACAGGCCAGATACGCAGTATTTT. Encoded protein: CASSFNDRPDTQYF.

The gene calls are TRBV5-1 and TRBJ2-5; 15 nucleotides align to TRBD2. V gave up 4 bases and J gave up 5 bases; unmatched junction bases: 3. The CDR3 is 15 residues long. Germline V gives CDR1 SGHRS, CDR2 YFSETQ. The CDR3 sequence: CASSGGTSGGETQYF. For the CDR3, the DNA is TGCGCCAGCAGCGGAGGGACTAGCGGGGGGGAGACCCAGTACTTC.

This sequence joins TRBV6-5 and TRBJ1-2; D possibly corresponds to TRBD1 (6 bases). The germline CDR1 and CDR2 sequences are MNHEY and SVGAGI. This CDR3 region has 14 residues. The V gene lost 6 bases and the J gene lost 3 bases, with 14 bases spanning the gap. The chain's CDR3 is CASSSRWGHYGYTF. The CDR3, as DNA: TGTGCCAGCAGCTCCCGATGGGGGCACTATGGCTACACCTTC.

CDR3 residues: CASSYGTGPQETQYF. The DNA of the CDR3 is TGTGCCAGCAGTTATGGGACAGGACCCCAAGAGACCCAGTACTTC. The V gene is TRBV6-5, the J gene TRBJ2-5, with 8 bases aligning to TRBD1. The CDR3 is 15 amino acids. Germline-derived CDR1 and CDR2 are MNHEY and SVGAGI. J lost 1 base, V lost 3 bases, and 4 bases had no gene match.

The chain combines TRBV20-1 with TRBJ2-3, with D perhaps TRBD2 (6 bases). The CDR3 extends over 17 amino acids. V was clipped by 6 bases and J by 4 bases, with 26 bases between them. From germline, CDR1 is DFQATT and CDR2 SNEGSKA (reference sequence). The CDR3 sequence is CSASSGGAIEGPDTQYF. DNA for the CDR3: TGCAGTGCCAGTTCCGGCGGGGCGATCGAAGGGCCAGATACGCAGTATTTT.

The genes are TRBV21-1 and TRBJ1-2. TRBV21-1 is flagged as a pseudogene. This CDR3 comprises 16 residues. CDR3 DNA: TGTGCCAGCAGCAAAGAGGCGGAGACCACTAACTATGGCTACACCTTC. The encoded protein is CASSKEAETTNYGYTF.

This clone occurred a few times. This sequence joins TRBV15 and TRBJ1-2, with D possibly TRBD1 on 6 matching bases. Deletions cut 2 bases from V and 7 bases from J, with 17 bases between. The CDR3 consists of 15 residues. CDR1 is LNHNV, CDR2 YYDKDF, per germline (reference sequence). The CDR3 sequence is CATSRPDRTVLGYTF. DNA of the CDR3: TGTGCCACCAGCAGACCTGATCGGACAGTACTTGGCTACACCTTC.

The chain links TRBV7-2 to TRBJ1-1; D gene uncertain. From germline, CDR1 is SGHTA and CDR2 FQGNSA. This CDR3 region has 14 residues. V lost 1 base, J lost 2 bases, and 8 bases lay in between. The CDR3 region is CASSLGRVNTEAFF. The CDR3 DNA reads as TGTGCCAGCAGCTTAGGTCGGGTTAACACTGAAGCTTTCTTT.

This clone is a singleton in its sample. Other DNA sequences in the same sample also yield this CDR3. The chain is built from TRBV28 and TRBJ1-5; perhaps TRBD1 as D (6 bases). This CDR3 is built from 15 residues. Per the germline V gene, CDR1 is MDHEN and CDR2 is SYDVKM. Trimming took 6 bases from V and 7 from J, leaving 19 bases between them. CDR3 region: CASRPRGGGGQPQHF. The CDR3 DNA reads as TGTGCCAGCAGGCCACGGGGGGGCGGGGGGCAGCCCCAGCATTTT.

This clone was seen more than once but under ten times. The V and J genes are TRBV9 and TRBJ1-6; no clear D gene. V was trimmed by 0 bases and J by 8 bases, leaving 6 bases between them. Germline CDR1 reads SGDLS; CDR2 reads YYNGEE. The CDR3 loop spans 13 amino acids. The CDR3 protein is CASSVAEDSPLHF. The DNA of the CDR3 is TGTGCCAGCAGCGTAGCTGAGGATTCACCCCTCCACTTT.

The CDR3: CASGTGGAGEKLFF. As DNA, the CDR3 is TGTGCCAGCGGGACAGGGGGCGCGGGTGAAAAACTGTTTTTT. This sequence joins TRBV28 and TRBJ1-4, with 12 bases fitting TRBD1. The V gene's germline CDR1 is MDHEN and CDR2 SYDVKM. V trimming: 8 bases; J trimming: 7 bases; junction bases outside the gene matches: 5. CDR3 length: 14 residues.